The 10 T cell receptor beta chains reported below all come from one sample, sequenced in a study of blood T cell repertoires in COVID-19. Clones were sequenced by immunoSEQ multiplex PCR, and TCRdb holds only the in-frame ones, with some missing. The data show 93,000 or so clones, with 88% seen just once and about 3% held by the top ten. What was sequenced was peripheral blood. Receptors originate from a human donor in a cohort sampled during active COVID-19.

V gene TRBV5-4 combines with J gene TRBJ2-5; D is possibly TRBD2 (7 bases). The V end lost 2 bases, the J end lost 5 bases, and 16 bases lay between the germline ends. CDR3 length: 15 amino acids. Germline CDR1 is SGHNT and CDR2 is YYREEE (reference sequence). Here the CDR3 reads CASSLSGGAGETQYF. The CDR3 DNA reads as TGTGCCAGCAGCTTAAGTGGGGGGGCCGGGGAGACCCAGTACTTC.

The chain employs TRBV2 and TRBJ1-6; D is unresolved. V lost 4 bases to trimming and J lost 3 bases, with 10 bases between them. Germline CDR1 reads SNHLY; CDR2 reads FYNNEI. CDR3 length equals 15 residues. The CDR3 here is CASSGAGSYNSPLHF. DNA of the CDR3: TGTGCCAGCAGTGGGGCGGGCAGCTATAATTCACCCCTCCACTTT.

J is TRBJ2-5 and V is TRBV7-9; D is perhaps TRBD1 (5 bases). V lost 1 base to trimming and J lost 4 bases, with 13 bases between them. Germline CDR1 and CDR2: SEHNR and FQNEAQ (reference sequence). CDR3 length: 15 amino acids. CDR3 residues: CASSLEGTGGETQYF. The CDR3 DNA is TGTGCCAGCAGCTTAGAAGGCACAGGTGGAGAGACCCAGTACTTC. Full variable domain (rest looked up from reference TRBV7-9 and TRBJ2-5): DTGVSQNPRHKITKRGQNVTFRCDPISEHNRLYWYRQTLGQGPEFLTYFQNEAQLEKSRLLSDRFSAERPKGSFSTLEIQRTEQGDSAMYLCASSLEGTGGETQYFGPGTRLLVL.

This clone has ten or more counts. The chain joins TRBV5-1 to TRBJ2-7, with 7 bases that match TRBD2. Losses at the gene ends were 0 bases for V and 5 bases for J; bases not matched to a gene: 8. The CDR3 sequence is 15 residues long. Germline V lookup: CDR1 SGHRS, CDR2 YFSETQ. This CDR3 is CASSLGGGRRHEQYF. CDR3 coding DNA: TGCGCCAGCAGCTTGGGGGGCGGGAGAAGGCACGAGCAGTACTTC.

The V gene is TRBV13, the J gene TRBJ2-7; the match to TRBD2 covers 9 bases. Germline CDR1 reads PRHDT; CDR2 reads FYEKMQ (reference sequence). The CDR3 length is 14 residues. V lost 3 bases to trimming and J lost 2 bases; unmatched junction nucleotides: 2. The CDR3 sequence: CASSFSGSTYEQYF. The CDR3 nucleotides are TGTGCCAGCAGCTTTAGCGGGAGTACCTACGAGCAGTACTTC.

The chain uses TRBV10-3 and TRBJ2-5, with TRBD2 identical over 8 bases. Germline V gene sequence: CDR1 ENHRY, CDR2 SYGVKD. Trimming at V came to 6 bases and at J to 4 bases, leaving 7 bases not matched to a gene. The CDR3 totals 14 residues. CDR3 residues: CAIRGSGSPETQYF. CDR3 coding DNA: TGTGCCATCAGGGGGAGCGGGAGCCCAGAGACCCAGTACTTC.

CDR3 nucleotide sequence: TGTGCCACCAGCAGAGTGGGGACTAGCTTATTGGCAGATACGCAGTATTTT. Encoded protein: CATSRVGTSLLADTQYF. This chain connects TRBV15 to TRBJ2-3; 9 nucleotides line up with TRBD2. CDR3 length: 17 residues. The trim removed 1 base at V and 4 bases at J, leaving 9 bases unmatched. Per germline, CDR1 LNHNV and CDR2 YYDKDF (reference sequence).

The chain joins TRBV19 to TRBJ1-2, with 7 positions matching TRBD1. In germline, CDR1 is LNHDA, CDR2 SQIVND (reference sequence). The V and J ends lost 6 bases and 1 base, in that order; junction bases with no gene match: 2. The CDR3 has 13 residues. The CDR3 nucleotides read TGTGCCAGTAGCGGACAGGTTAACTATGGCTACACCTTC. Protein product: CASSGQVNYGYTF.

V gene TRBV2 combines with J gene TRBJ1-2; possible D gene TRBD1, 6 bases. The germline CDR1 and CDR2 sequences are SNHLY and FYNNEI. The CDR3 is made up of 14 amino acids. Deletions cut 9 bases from V and 7 bases from J, with 21 bases between. CDR3 residues: CASMTGRGRVGYTF. CDR3 nucleotides: TGTGCCAGTATGACGGGCAGGGGAAGGGTTGGCTACACCTTC.

The genes are TRBV9 and TRBJ2-7, with D tentatively TRBD1 (5 bases). Trimming left V 4 bases short and J 5 bases short, with 16 bases between. Germline loops: CDR1 SGDLS, CDR2 YYNGEE. CDR3 length: 14 residues. CDR3 region: CASSPTVQGHEQYF. The CDR3 DNA reads as TGTGCCAGCAGCCCTACCGTCCAGGGTCACGAGCAGTACTTC. Combining the CDR3 with reference TRBV9 and TRBJ2-7 gives the whole variable domain DSGVTQTPKHLITATGQRVTLRCSPRSGDLSVYWYQQSLDQGLQFLIQYYNGEERAKGNILERFSAQQFPDLHSELNLSSLELGDSALYFCASSPTVQGHEQYFGPGTRLTVT.